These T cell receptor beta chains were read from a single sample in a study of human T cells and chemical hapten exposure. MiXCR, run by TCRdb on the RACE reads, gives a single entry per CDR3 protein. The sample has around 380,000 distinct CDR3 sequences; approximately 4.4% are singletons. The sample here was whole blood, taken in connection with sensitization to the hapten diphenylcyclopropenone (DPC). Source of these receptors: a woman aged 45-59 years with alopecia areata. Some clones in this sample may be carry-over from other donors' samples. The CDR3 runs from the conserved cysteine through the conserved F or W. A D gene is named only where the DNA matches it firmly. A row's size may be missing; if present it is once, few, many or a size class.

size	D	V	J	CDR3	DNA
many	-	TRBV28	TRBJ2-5	CASRGPGAEETQYF	TGTGCCAGCAGAGGGCCCGGGGCAGAAGAGACCCAGTACTTC
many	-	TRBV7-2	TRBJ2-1	CASSHVNLVSSYNEQFF	TGTGCCAGCAGCCACGTCAACCTCGTGAGCTCCTACAATGAGCAGTTCTTC
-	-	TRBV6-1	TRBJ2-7	CASSAGTKPLYEQYF	TGTGCCAGCAGTGCTGGGACAAAACCCCTCTACGAGCAGTACTTC
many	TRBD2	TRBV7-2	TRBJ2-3	CASSTLAGGLTDTQYF	TGTGCCAGCAGCACCCTAGCGGGAGGGCTGACAGATACGCAGTATTTT
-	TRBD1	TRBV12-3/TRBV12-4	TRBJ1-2	CASSLNSQGHYGYTF	TGTGCCAGCAGTTTAAATTCACAGGGGCACTATGGCTACACCTTC
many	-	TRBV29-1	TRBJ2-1	CSVEAGLRPSYNEQFF	TGCAGCGTTGAAGCAGGACTTCGCCCCTCCTACAATGAGCAGTTCTTC
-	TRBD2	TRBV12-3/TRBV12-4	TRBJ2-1	CASSLAGTSGDEQFF	TGTGCCAGCAGTTTAGCCGGGACTAGCGGCGATGAGCAGTTCTTC
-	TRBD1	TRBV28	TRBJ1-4	CASSPTGNLANEKLFF	TGTGCCAGCAGCCCGACAGGGAATTTAGCTAATGAAAAACTGTTTTTT
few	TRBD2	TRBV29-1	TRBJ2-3	CSVVLVAGQYF	TGCAGCGTTGTTCTGGTAGCGGGGCAGTATTTT
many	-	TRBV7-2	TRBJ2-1	CASSFSYNEQFF	TGTGCCAGCAGCTTTTCTTACAATGAGCAGTTCTTC
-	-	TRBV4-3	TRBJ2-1	CASSLKLGAEQFF	TGCGCCAGCAGCCTCAAGCTAGGTGCCGAGCAGTTCTTC
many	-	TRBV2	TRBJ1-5	CASLKSYQPQHF	TGTGCCAGCCTAAAGTCCTATCAGCCCCAGCATTTT
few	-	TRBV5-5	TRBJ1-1	CASSLGDPTEAFF	TGTGCCAGCAGCTTGGGGGACCCCACTGAAGCTTTCTTT
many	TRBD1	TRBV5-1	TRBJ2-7	CASSLGTGSGREQYF	TGCGCCAGCAGCTTGGGGACAGGGTCGGGGCGCGAGCAGTACTTC
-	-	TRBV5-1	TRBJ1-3	CASSLAEGKTGNTIYF	TGCGCCAGCAGCTTGGCCGAGGGGAAAACTGGAAACACCATATATTTT
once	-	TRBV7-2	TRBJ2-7	CASSRDPTSYEQYF	TGTGCCAGCAGCCGGGACCCCACCTCCTACGAGCAGTACTTC
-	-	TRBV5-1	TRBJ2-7	CASSLTPDFSYEQYF	TGCGCCAGCAGCTTGACTCCGGACTTCTCCTACGAGCAGTACTTC
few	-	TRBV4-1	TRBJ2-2	CASSQLRQVAGELFF	TGCGCCAGCAGCCAGTTAAGACAGGTGGCCGGGGAGCTGTTTTTT
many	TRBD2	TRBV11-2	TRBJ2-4	CASSPLLTSGRVAKNIQYF	TGTGCCAGCAGCCCCCTTCTAACTAGCGGGAGAGTAGCCAAAAACATTCAGTACTTC
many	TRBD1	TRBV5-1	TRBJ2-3	CATQFGQGTDTQYF	TGCGCCACCCAATTCGGACAGGGCACAGATACGCAGTATTTT
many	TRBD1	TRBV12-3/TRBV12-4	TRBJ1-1	CASSFRGQSTEAFF	TGTGCCAGCAGTTTCAGGGGGCAGAGCACTGAAGCTTTCTTT
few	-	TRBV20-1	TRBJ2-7	CSARLLLGNEQYF	TGCAGTGCTAGGCTATTACTGGGGAACGAGCAGTACTTC
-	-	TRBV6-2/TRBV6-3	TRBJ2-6	CASSYRGTSGANVLTF	TGTGCCAGCAGTTACAGAGGGACCTCTGGGGCCAACGTCCTGACTTTC
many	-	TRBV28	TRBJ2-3	CASSLSQSTQYF	TGTGCCAGCAGTTTAAGCCAGAGTACGCAGTATTTT
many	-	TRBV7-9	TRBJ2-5	CASSPMGEETQYF	TGTGCCAGCAGTCCAATGGGGGAAGAGACCCAGTACTTC
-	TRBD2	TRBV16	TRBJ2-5	CASSQGRLAEETQYF	TGTGCCAGCAGCCAAGGGAGACTAGCAGAAGAGACCCAGTACTTC
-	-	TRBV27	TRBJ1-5	CASSFPGHRNQPQHF	TGTGCCAGCAGTTTCCCGGGACATCGAAATCAGCCCCAGCATTTT
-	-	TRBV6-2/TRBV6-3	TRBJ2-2	CASVRLSNTGELFF	TGTGCCAGCGTCCGGCTTTCGAACACCGGGGAGCTGTTTTTT
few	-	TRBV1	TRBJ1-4	CTSSQAQGDRTPRMDEKLFF	TGCACCAGCAGCCAAGCGCAGGGAGACAGGACCCCGCGGATGGATGAAAAACTGTTTTTT
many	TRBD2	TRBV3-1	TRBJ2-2	CASSQPWTSGGTGELFF	TGTGCCAGCAGCCAGCCATGGACTAGCGGGGGGACCGGGGAGCTGTTTTTT
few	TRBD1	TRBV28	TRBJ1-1	CASSHLNRGGTEAFF	TGTGCCAGCAGTCACCTTAACAGGGGAGGAACTGAAGCTTTCTTT
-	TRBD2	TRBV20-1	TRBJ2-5	CSATGLAQETQYF	TGCAGTGCTACGGGACTAGCGCAGGAGACCCAGTACTTC
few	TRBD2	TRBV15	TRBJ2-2	CATTGPSGGNTGELFF	TGTGCCACCACGGGCCCGAGCGGGGGGAACACCGGGGAGCTGTTTTTT
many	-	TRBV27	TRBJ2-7	CASGSNHEQYF	TGTGCCAGCGGGTCTAATCACGAGCAGTACTTC
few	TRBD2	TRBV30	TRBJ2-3	CAWSWGREGTDTQYF	TGTGCCTGGAGCTGGGGGCGGGAGGGGACAGATACGCAGTATTTT
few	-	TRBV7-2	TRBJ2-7	CASSGRFHEQYF	TGTGCCAGCAGTGGGCGGTTCCACGAGCAGTACTTC
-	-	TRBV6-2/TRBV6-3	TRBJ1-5	CASSLTRALKQPQHF	TGTGCCAGCAGTTTGACCAGGGCCCTGAAGCAGCCCCAGCATTTT
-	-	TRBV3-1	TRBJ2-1	CASSQEDSSINEQFF	TGTGCCAGCAGCCAAGAAGATAGTAGTATCAATGAGCAGTTCTTC
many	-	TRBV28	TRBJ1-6	CASSIRGMGSPLHF	TGTGCCAGCAGCATAAGAGGAATGGGTTCACCCCTCCACTTT
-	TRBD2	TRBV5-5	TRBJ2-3	CASSLVPSGGTHTQYF	TGTGCCAGCAGCTTGGTTCCTAGCGGGGGAACTCATACGCAGTATTTT
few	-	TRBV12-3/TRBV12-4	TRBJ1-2	CASSLGGSGYGYTF	TGTGCCAGCAGTTTAGGGGGATCCGGCTATGGCTACACCTTC
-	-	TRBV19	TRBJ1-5	CASTLGGSNQPQHF	TGTGCCAGTACCCTGGGAGGGAGCAATCAGCCCCAGCATTTT
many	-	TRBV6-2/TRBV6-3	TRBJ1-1	CASSPGPLAFF	TGTGCCAGCAGCCCCGGACCTTTAGCTTTCTTT
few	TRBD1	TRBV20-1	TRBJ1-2	CSARDGQGAEKGYTF	TGCAGTGCTAGAGATGGGCAGGGGGCGGAGAAGGGCTACACCTTC
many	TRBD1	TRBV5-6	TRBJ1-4	CASSLRTGLNEKLFF	TGTGCCAGCAGCTTACGGACAGGTTTAAACGAAAAACTGTTTTTT
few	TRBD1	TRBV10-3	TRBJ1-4	CAITEKQGAGEKLFF	TGTGCCATCACTGAAAAACAGGGGGCCGGCGAAAAACTGTTTTTT
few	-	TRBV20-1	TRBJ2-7	CSARGNRGEQYF	TGCAGTGCCAGGGGAAACCGGGGCGAGCAGTACTTC
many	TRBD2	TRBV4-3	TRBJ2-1	CASSQARTSADEQFF	TGCGCCAGCAGCCAAGCTAGGACTAGCGCGGATGAGCAGTTCTTC
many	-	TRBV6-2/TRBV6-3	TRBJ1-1	CASSYGEVGTEAFF	TGTGCCAGCAGTTACGGGGAAGTGGGCACTGAAGCTTTCTTT
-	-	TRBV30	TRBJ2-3	CAWSRDRTDTQYF	TGTGCCTGGAGCAGGGATCGCACAGATACGCAGTATTTT
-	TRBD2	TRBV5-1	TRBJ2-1	CASSPSGGQPYNEQFF	TGCGCCAGCAGCCCTAGCGGGGGGCAACCCTACAATGAGCAGTTCTTC
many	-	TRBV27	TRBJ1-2	CASSLGSNFHGYTF	TGTGCCAGCAGTTTGGGGAGTAATTTTCATGGCTACACCTTC
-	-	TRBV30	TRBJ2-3	CAWSVSRGGTDTQYF	TGTGCCTGGAGTGTGTCGCGAGGCGGCACAGATACGCAGTATTTT
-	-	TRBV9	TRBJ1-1	CASSPPLGGEAFF	TGTGCCAGCAGCCCCCCTTTGGGTGGTGAAGCTTTCTTT
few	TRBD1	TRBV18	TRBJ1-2	CASSPTGQDHYGYTF	TGTGCCAGCTCACCTACAGGACAGGACCACTATGGCTACACCTTC